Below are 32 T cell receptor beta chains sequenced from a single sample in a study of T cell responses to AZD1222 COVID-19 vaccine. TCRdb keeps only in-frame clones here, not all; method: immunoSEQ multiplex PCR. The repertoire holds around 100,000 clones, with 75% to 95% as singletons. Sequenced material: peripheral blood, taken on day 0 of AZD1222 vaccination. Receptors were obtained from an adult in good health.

The CDR3 protein is CASSSANQETQYF. In nucleotides, the CDR3 is TGTGCCAGCAGCTCGGCCAATCAGGAGACCCAGTACTTC. The rearrangement uses TRBV5-4 and TRBJ2-5; D is ambiguous. The germline V gene has CDR1 SGHNT and CDR2 YYREEE (reference sequence). The CDR3 spans 13 residues. The V end lost 3 bases, the J end lost 5 bases, and 11 bases lay between the germline ends. Based on the CDR3 plus reference TRBV5-4 and TRBJ2-5, the full variable domain is ETGVTQSPTHLIKTRGQQVTLRCSSQSGHNTVSWYQQALGQGPQFIFQYYREEENGRGNFPPRFSGLQFPNYSSELNVNALELDDSALYLCASSSANQETQYFGPGTRLLVL.

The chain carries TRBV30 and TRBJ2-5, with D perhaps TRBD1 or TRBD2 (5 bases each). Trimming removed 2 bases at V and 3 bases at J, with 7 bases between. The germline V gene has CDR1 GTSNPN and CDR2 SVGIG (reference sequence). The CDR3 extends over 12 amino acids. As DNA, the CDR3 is TGTGCCTGGAGTTGGGGGAAAGAGACCCAGTACTTC. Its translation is CAWSWGKETQYF.

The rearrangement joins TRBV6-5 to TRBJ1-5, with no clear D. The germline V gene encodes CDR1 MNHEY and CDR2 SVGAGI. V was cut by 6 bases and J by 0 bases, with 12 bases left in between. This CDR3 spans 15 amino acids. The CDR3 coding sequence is TGTGCCAGCAGCCCCGGCCTGTATAGCAATCAGCCCCAGCATTTT. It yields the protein CASSPGLYSNQPQHF.

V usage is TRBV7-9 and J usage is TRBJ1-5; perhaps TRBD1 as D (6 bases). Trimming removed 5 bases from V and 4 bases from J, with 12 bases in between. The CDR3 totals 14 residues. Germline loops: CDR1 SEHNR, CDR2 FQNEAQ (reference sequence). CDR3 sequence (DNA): TGTGCCAGCAGCCTTCAAGGGGGTAATCAGCCCCAGCATTTT. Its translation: CASSLQGGNQPQHF. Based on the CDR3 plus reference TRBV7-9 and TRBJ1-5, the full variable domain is DTGVSQNPRHKITKRGQNVTFRCDPISEHNRLYWYRQTLGQGPEFLTYFQNEAQLEKSRLLSDRFSAERPKGSFSTLEIQRTEQGDSAMYLCASSLQGGNQPQHFGDGTRLSIL.

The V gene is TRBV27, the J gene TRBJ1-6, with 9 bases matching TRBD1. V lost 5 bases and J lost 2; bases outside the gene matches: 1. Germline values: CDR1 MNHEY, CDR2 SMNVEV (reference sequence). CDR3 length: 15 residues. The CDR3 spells CASSRTGAYNSPLHF. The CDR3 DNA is TGTGCCAGCAGTAGGACAGGGGCCTATAATTCACCCCTCCACTTT.

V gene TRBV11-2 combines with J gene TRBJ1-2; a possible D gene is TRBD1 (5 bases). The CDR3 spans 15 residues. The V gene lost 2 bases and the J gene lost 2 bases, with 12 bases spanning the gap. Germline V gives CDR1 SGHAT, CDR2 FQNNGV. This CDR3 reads CASSLSLGENYGYTF. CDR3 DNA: TGTGCCAGCAGCTTAAGTCTGGGGGAGAACTATGGCTACACCTTC.

This CDR3 reads CASSPGLNYGYTF. CDR3 DNA sequence: TGTGCCAGCAGTCCGGGGTTAAACTATGGCTACACCTTC. This chain links TRBV6-5 with TRBJ1-2; the D is unclear. In germline, CDR1 is MNHEY, CDR2 SVGAGI. CDR3 length: 13 amino acids. Deletions cut 5 bases from V and 2 bases from J, with 9 bases between.

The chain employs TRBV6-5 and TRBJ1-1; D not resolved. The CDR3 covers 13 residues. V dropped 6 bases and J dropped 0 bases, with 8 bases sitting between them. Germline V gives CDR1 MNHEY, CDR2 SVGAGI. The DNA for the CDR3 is TGTGCCAGCAGAACGGAGGTGAACACTGAAGCTTTCTTT. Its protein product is CASRTEVNTEAFF.

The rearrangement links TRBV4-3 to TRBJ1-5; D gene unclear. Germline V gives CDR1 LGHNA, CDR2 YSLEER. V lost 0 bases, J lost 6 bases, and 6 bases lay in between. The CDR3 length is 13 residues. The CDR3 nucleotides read TGCGCCAGCAGCCAAGAACGCGGTCAGCCCCAGCATTTT. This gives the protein CASSQERGQPQHF.

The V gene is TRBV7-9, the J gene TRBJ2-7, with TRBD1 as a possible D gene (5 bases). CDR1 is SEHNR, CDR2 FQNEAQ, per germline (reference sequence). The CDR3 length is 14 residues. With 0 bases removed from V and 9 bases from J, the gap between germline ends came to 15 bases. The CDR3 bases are TGTGCCAGCAGCTTAGCGACAGCCTCCTGGGGGCAGTACTTC. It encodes CASSLATASWGQYF.

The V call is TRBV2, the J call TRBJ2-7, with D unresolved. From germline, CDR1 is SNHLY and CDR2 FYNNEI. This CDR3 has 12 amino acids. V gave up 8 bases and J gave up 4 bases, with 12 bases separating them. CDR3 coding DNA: TGTGCCAGCCAGCTTACGATGTACGAGCAGTACTTC. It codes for CASQLTMYEQYF.

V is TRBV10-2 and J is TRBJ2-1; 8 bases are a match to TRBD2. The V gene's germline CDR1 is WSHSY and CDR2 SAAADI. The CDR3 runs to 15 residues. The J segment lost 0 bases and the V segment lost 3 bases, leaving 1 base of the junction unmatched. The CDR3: CASSEGTSSYNEQFF. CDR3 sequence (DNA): TGCGCCAGCAGTGAAGGGACTAGCTCCTACAATGAGCAGTTCTTC.

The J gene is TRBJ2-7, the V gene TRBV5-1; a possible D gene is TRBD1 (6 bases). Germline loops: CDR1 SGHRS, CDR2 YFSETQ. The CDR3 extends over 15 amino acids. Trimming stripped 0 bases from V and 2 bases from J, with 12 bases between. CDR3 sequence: CASSLGGTPAYEQYF. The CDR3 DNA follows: TGCGCCAGCAGCTTGGGTGGGACACCCGCCTACGAGCAGTACTTC. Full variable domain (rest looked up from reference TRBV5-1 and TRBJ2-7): KAGVTQTPRYLIKTRGQQVTLSCSPISGHRSVSWYQQTPGQGLQFLFEYFSETQRNKGNFPGRFSGRQFSNSRSEMNVSTLELGDSALYLCASSLGGTPAYEQYFGPGTRLTVT.

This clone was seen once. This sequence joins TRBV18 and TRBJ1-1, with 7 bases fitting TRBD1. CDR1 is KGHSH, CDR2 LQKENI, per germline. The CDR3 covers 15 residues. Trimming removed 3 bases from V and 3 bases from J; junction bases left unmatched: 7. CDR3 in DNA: TGTGCCAGCTCACCGCAGACAGGGCTTTACACTGAAGCTTTCTTT. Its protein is CASSPQTGLYTEAFF.

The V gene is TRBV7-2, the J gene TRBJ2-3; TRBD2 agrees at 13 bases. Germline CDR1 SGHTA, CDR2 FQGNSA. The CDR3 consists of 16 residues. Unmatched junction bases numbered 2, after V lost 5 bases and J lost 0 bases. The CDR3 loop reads CASSPTSGRSTDTQYF. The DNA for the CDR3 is TGTGCCAGCAGCCCGACTAGCGGGAGGAGCACAGATACGCAGTATTTT.

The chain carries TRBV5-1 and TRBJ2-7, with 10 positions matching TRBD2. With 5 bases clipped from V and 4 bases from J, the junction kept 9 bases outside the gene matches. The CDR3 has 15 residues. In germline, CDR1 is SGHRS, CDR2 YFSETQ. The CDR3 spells CASSFRAGGPYEQYF. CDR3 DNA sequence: TGCGCCAGCAGTTTCCGAGCGGGAGGGCCGTACGAGCAGTACTTC.

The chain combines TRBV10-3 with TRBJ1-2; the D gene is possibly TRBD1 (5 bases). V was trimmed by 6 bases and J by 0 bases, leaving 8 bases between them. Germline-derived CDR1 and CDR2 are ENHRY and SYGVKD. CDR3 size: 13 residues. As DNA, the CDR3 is TGTGCCATCAGCGGGGGGGCTAACTATGGCTACACCTTC. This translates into CAISGGANYGYTF.

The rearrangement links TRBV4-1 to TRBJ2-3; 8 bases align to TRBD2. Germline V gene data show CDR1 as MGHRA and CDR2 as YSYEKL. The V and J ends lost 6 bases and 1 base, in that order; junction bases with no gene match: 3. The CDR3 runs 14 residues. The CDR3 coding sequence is TGCGCCAGCAGAGGACTAGCCGGCACAGATACGCAGTATTTT. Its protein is CASRGLAGTDTQYF.

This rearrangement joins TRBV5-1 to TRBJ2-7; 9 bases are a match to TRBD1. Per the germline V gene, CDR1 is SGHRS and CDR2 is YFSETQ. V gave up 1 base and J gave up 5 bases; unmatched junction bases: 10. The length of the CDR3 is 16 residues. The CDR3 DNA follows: TGCGCCAGCAGCTTGCGGTCCGGGACAGGGCAGCACGAGCAGTACTTC. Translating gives CASSLRSGTGQHEQYF.

CDR3 in amino acids: CSASDSGRAYEYF. DNA for the CDR3: TGCAGTGCTAGTGATAGCGGGAGGGCCTACGAGTACTTC. The chain combines TRBV20-1 with TRBJ2-5, with 11 bases matching TRBD2. The V gene's germline CDR1 is DFQATT and CDR2 SNEGSKA (reference sequence). This CDR3 comprises 13 residues. V lost 3 bases to trimming and J lost 12 bases; unmatched junction nucleotides: 9.

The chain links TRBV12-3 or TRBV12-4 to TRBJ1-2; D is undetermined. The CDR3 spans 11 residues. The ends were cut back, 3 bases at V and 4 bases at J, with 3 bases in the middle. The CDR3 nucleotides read TGTGCCAGCAGTTTGGTCTATGGCTACACCTTC. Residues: CASSLVYGYTF.

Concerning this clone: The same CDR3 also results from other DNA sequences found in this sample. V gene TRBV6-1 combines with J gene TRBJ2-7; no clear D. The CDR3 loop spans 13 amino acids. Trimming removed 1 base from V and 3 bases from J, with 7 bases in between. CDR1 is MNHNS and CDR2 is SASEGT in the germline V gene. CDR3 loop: CASSEGASYEQYF. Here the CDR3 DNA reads TGTGCCAGCAGTGAAGGGGCCAGCTACGAGCAGTACTTC.

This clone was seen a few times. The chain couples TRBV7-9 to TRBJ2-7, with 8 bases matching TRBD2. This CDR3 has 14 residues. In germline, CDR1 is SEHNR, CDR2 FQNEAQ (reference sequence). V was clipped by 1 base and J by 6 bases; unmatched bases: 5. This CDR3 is CASSLGGRIAEQYF. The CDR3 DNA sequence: TGTGCCAGCAGCTTAGGCGGGAGGATCGCCGAGCAGTACTTC.

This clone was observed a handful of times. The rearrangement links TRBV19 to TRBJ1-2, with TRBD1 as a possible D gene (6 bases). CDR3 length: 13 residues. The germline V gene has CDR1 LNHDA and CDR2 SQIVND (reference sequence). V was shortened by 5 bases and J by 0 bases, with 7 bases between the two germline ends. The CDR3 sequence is CASSWTANYGYTF. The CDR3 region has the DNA TGTGCCAGTAGTTGGACAGCTAACTATGGCTACACCTTC.

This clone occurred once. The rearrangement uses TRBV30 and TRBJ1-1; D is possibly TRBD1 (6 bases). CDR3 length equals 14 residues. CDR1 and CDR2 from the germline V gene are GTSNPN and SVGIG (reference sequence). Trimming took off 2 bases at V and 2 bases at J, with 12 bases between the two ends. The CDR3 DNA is TGTGCCTGGAGTACAGTAGGGGGAAACACTGAAGCTTTCTTT. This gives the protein CAWSTVGGNTEAFF.

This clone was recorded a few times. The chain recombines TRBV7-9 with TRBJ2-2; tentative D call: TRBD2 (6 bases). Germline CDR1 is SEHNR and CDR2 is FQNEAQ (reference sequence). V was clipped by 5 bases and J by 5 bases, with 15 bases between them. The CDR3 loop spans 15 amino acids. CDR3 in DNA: TGTGCCAGCAGCCCCGGGACTCCCGCAACCGGGGAGCTGTTTTTT. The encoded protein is CASSPGTPATGELFF.

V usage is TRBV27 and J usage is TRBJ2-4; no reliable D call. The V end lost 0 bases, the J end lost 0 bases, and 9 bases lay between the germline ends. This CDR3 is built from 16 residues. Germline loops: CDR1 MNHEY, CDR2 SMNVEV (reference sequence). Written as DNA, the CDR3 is TGTGCCAGCAGTTTATCGAGGACCGTAGCCAAAAACATTCAGTACTTC. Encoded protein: CASSLSRTVAKNIQYF.

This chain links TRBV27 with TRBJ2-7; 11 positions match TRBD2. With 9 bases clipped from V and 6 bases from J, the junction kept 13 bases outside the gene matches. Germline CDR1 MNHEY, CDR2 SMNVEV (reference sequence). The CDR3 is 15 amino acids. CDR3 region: CASSFRALAGGEQYF. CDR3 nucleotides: TGTGCCAGTTCCTTCCGAGCGCTAGCGGGAGGCGAGCAGTACTTC.

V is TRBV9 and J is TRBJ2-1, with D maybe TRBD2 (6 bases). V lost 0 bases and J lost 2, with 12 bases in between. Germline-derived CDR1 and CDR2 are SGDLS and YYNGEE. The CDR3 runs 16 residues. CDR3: CASSVGSGSAYNEQFF. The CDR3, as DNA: TGTGCCAGCAGCGTAGGGAGCGGGTCCGCCTACAATGAGCAGTTCTTC.

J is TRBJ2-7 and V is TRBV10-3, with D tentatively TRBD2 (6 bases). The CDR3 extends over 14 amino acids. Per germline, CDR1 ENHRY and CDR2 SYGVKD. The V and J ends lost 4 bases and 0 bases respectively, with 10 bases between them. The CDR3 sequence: CAISALTSSYEQYF. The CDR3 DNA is TGTGCCATCAGTGCATTGACTAGCTCCTACGAGCAGTACTTC.

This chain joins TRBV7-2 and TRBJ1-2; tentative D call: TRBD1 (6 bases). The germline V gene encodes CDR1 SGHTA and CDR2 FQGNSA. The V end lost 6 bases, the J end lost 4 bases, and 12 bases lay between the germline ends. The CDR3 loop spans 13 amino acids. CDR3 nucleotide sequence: TGTGCCAGCAGACTCGGGACAACCTATGGCTACACCTTC. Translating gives CASRLGTTYGYTF.

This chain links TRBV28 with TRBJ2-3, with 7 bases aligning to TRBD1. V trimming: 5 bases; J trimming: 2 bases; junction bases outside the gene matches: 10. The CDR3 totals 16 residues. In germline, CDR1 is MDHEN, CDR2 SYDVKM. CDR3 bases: TGTGCCAGCAGTCCCACCTGGACAGGTAACACAGATACGCAGTATTTT. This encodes CASSPTWTGNTDTQYF. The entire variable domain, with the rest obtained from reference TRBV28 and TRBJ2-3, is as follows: DVKVTQSSRYLVKRTGEKVFLECVQDMDHENMFWYRQDPGLGLRLIYFSYDVKMKEKGDIPEGYSVSREKKERFSLILESASTNQTSMYLCASSPTWTGNTDTQYFGPGTRLTVL.